Here is one TCR beta chain with its context. Its antigen is not identified. One end of the junction is discordant with germline, which a read error may explain. The PCR was carried out with 60 Vbeta primers and 13 Jbeta primers. Assay: immunoSEQ multiplex PCR; the TCRdb copy retains only in-frame clones and omits some. The table records over 100,000 clones, approximately 80% of them present only once. Germline V CDR1 and CDR2: SEHNR, FQNEAQ (reference sequence). The CDR3 has 15 amino acids. This sample is part of a study of cytomegalovirus exposure and HLA in healthy donors. Findings and caveats of the study: More than 15,000 TCR beta sequences were associated with HLA alleles at 0.05 false discovery rate in a later analysis.

This receptor was obtained from a male donor in good health and CMV-seropositive. The sequenced sample consisted of PBMCs. This chain joins TRBV7-9 and TRBJ1-1; TRBD1 might be the D (5 bases). CDR3 nucleotide sequence: TGTTCCAGCAGCTTCGGCAGGGTAGGTGGAACTGAAGCTTTCTTT. Translated, it gives CSSSFGRVGGTEAFF. The whole variable domain, remainder taken from reference TRBV7-9 and TRBJ1-1, is DTGVSQNPRHKITKRGQNVTFRCDPISEHNRLYWYRQTLGQGPEFLTYFQNEAQLEKSRLLSDRFSAERPKGSFSTLEIQRTEQGDSAMYLCSSSFGRVGGTEAFFGQGTRLTVV.